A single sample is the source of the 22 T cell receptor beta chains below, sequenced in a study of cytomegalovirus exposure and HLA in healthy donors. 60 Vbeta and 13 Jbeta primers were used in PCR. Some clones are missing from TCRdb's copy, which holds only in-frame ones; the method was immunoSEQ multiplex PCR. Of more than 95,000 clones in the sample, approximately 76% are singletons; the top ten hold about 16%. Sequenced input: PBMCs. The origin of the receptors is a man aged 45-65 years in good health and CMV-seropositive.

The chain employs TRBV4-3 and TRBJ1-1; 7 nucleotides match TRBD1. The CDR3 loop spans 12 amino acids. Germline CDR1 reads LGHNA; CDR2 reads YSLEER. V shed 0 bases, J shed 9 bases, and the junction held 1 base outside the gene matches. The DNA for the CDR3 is TGCGCCAGCAGCCAAGAACAGGGGAAAGCTTTCTTT. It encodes CASSQEQGKAFF.

The CDR3 spells CASSESLASSYEQYF. CDR3 coding DNA: TGTGCCAGCAGTGAATCTCTCGCGAGCTCCTACGAGCAGTACTTC. J is TRBJ2-7 and V is TRBV25-1; D not certain. The CDR3 length is 15 residues. Germline V gene data show CDR1 as MGHDK and CDR2 as SYGVNS. Trimming shortened V by 1 base and J by 0 bases, and 10 bases separated the two germline ends.

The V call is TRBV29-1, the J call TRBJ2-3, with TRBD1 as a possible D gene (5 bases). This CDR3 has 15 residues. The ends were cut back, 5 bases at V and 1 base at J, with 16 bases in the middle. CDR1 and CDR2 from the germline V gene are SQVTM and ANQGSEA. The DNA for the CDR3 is TGCAGCGTTAGGGGCAGCCCGGGCGGCACAGATACGCAGTATTTT. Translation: CSVRGSPGGTDTQYF.

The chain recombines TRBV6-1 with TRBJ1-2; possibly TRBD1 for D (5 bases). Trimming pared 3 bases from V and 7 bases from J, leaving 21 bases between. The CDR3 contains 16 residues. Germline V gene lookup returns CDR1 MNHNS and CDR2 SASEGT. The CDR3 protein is CASSETITGQIPGYTF. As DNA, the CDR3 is TGTGCCAGCAGTGAGACAATAACCGGACAAATCCCTGGCTACACCTTC.

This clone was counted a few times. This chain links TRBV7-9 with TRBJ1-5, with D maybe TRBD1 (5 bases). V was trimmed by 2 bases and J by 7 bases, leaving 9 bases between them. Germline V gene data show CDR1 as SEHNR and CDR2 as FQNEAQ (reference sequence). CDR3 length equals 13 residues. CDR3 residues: CASSLSREQPQHF. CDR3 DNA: TGTGCCAGCAGCTTATCCAGGGAACAGCCCCAGCATTTT.

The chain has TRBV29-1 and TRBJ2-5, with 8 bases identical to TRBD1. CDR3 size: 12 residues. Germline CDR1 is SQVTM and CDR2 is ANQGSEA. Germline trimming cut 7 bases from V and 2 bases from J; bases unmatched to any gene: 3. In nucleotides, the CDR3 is TGCAGCGGACGGACAGGGCAAGAGACCCAGTACTTC. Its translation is CSGRTGQETQYF.

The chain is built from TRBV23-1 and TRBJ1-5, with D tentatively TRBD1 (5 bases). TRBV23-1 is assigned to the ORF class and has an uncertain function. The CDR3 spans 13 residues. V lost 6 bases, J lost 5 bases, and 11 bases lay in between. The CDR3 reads CASSFRVHQPQHF. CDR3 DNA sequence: TGCGCCAGCAGCTTCAGGGTCCATCAGCCCCAGCATTTT.

The DNA of the CDR3 is TGTGCCAGCAGTTGCACCGGGGTGGACACTGAAGCTTTCTTT. Protein product: CASSCTGVDTEAFF. The genes are TRBV6-5 and TRBJ1-1; the D is unclear. The length of the CDR3 is 14 residues. V lost 4 bases, J lost 3 bases, and 12 bases lay in between. Per germline, CDR1 MNHEY and CDR2 SVGAGI.

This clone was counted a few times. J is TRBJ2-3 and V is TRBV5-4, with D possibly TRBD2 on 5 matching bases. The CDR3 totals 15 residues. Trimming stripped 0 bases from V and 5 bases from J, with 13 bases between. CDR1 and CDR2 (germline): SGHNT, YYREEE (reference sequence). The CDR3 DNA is TGTGCCAGCAGCTTGGATGGGCGGGTGTTAGATACGCAGTATTTT. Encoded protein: CASSLDGRVLDTQYF.

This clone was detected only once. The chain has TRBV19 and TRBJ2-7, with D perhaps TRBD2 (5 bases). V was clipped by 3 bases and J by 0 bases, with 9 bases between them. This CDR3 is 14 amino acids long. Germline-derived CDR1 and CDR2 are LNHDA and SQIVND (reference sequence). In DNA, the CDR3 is TGTGCCAGTAGTATCGTAGGGAGCTCCTACGAGCAGTACTTC. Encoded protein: CASSIVGSSYEQYF.

Here the CDR3 DNA reads TGTGCCACCAGCAGAGGGGTTGACAGCAACACAGATACGCAGTATTTT. It is translated as CATSRGVDSNTDTQYF. The V call is TRBV15, the J call TRBJ2-3, with a tentative D call TRBD1 (5 bases). V was clipped by 1 base and J by 2 bases, with 13 bases between them. CDR1 and CDR2 from the germline V gene are LNHNV and YYDKDF (reference sequence). The CDR3 covers 16 residues.

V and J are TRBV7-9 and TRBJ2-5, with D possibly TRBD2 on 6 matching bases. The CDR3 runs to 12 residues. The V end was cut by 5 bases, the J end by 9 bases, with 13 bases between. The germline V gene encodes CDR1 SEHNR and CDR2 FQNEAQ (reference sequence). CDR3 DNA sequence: TGTGCCAGCAGCGGGCCGGACTATTCCCAGTACTTC. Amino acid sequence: CASSGPDYSQYF.

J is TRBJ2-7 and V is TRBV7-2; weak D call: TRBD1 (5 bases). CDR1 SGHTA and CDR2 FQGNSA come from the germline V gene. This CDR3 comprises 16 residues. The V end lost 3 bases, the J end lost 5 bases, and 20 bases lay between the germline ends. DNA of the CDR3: TGTGCCAGCAGCTTCTACAGGCACACCGAAGAGGACGAGCAGTACTTC. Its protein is CASSFYRHTEEDEQYF.

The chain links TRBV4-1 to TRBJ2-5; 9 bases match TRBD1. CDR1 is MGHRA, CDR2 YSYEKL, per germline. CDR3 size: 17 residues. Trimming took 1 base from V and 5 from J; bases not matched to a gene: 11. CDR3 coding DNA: TGCGCCAGCAGCCAAGGACCGGGACAGGGTGCGGGGGAGACCCAGTACTTC. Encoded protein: CASSQGPGQGAGETQYF.

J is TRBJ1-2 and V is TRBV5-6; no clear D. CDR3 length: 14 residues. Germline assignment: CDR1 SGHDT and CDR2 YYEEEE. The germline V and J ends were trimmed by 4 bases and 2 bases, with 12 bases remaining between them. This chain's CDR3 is CASSAEYGNYGYTF. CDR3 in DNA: TGTGCCAGCAGCGCGGAATACGGAAACTATGGCTACACCTTC.

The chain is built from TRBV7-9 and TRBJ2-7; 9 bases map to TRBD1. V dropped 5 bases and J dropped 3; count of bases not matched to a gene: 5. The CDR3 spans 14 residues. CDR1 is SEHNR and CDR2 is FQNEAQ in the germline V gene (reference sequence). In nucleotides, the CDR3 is TGTGCCAGCAGCCGCCCGGGACAGGGCTACGAGCAGTACTTC. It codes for CASSRPGQGYEQYF.

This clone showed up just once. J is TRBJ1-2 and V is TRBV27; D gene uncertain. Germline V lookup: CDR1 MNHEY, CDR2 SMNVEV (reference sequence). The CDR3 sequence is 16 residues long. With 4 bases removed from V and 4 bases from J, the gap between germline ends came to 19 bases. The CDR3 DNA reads TGTGCCAGCAGTTGGACCGGCGCGGATACTAGCTATGGCTACACCTTC. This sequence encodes CASSWTGADTSYGYTF.

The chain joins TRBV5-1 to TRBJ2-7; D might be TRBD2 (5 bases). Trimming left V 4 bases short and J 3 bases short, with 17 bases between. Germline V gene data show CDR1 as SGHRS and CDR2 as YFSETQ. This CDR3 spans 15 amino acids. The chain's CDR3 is CASSPEASLIYEQYF. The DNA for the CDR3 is TGCGCCAGCAGCCCGGAGGCTAGCCTTATCTACGAGCAGTACTTC.

The CDR3 sequence: CSVESWTSGAYEQYF. CDR3 nucleotide sequence: TGCAGCGTTGAATCCTGGACTAGCGGAGCTTACGAGCAGTACTTC. The genes are TRBV29-1 and TRBJ2-7; TRBD2 matches at 10 bases. The CDR3 sequence is 15 residues long. Germline assignment: CDR1 SQVTM and CDR2 ANQGSEA. V gave up 2 bases and J gave up 4 bases; unmatched junction bases: 8.

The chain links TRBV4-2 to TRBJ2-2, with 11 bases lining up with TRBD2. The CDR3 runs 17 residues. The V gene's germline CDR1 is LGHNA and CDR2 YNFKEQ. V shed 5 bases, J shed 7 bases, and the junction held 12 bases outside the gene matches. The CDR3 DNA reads TGTGCCAGCAGCGCCGGGGCTAGCGGGAGGCCCGGCGGGGAGCTGTTTTTT. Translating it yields CASSAGASGRPGGELFF.

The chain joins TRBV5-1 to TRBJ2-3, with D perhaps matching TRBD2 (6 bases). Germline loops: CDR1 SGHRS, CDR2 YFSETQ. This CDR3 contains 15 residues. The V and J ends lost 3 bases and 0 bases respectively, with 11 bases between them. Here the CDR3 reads CASSWSGPSTDTQYF. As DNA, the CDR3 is TGCGCCAGCAGCTGGAGCGGGCCTAGCACAGATACGCAGTATTTT.

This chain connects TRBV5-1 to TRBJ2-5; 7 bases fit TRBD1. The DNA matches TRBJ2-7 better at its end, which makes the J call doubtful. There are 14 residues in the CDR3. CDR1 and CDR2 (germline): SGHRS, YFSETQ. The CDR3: CASSPTTGNYEQYF. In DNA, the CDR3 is TGCGCCAGCAGCCCCACGACAGGGAACTACGAGCAGTACTTC.